The entry below describes one TCR beta chain. An end of the junction does not agree with germline; a read error may underlie this. The sample originates from a study of blood T cell repertoires in COVID-19. The CDR3 loop spans 11 amino acids. CDR1 and CDR2 (germline): DFQATT, SNEGSKA (reference sequence). Clones were sequenced by immunoSEQ multiplex PCR, and TCRdb holds only the in-frame ones, with some missing. The data hold around 290,000 clones, with approximately 86% observed a single time. Sample: peripheral blood. The V and J genes are TRBV20-1 and TRBJ2-7, with D tentatively TRBD1 (6 bases). The TCR sequence derives from a woman in her 70s with COVID-19, enrolled during active disease. The CDR3 bases are TGCAGTACTAGTGACAGGTACGAGCAGTACTTC. Translated, it gives CSTSDRYEQYF.